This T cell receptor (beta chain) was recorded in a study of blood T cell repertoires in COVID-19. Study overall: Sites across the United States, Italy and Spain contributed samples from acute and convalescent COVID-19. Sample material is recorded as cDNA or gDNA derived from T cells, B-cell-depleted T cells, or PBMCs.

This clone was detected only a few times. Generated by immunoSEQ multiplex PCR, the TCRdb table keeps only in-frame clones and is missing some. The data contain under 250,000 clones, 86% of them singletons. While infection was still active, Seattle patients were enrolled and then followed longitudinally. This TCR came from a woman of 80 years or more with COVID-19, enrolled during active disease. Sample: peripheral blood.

The DNA for the CDR3 is TGTGCCACCAGTGCTTCAGGGGCTAATGAAAAACTGTTTTTT. This gives the protein CATSASGANEKLFF. The chain couples TRBV24-1 to TRBJ1-4; a weak D match, TRBD1 (6 bases). Germline-derived CDR1 and CDR2 are KGHDR and SFDVKD. CDR3 length: 14 residues. Trimming took 5 bases from V and 3 from J, leaving 9 bases between them.